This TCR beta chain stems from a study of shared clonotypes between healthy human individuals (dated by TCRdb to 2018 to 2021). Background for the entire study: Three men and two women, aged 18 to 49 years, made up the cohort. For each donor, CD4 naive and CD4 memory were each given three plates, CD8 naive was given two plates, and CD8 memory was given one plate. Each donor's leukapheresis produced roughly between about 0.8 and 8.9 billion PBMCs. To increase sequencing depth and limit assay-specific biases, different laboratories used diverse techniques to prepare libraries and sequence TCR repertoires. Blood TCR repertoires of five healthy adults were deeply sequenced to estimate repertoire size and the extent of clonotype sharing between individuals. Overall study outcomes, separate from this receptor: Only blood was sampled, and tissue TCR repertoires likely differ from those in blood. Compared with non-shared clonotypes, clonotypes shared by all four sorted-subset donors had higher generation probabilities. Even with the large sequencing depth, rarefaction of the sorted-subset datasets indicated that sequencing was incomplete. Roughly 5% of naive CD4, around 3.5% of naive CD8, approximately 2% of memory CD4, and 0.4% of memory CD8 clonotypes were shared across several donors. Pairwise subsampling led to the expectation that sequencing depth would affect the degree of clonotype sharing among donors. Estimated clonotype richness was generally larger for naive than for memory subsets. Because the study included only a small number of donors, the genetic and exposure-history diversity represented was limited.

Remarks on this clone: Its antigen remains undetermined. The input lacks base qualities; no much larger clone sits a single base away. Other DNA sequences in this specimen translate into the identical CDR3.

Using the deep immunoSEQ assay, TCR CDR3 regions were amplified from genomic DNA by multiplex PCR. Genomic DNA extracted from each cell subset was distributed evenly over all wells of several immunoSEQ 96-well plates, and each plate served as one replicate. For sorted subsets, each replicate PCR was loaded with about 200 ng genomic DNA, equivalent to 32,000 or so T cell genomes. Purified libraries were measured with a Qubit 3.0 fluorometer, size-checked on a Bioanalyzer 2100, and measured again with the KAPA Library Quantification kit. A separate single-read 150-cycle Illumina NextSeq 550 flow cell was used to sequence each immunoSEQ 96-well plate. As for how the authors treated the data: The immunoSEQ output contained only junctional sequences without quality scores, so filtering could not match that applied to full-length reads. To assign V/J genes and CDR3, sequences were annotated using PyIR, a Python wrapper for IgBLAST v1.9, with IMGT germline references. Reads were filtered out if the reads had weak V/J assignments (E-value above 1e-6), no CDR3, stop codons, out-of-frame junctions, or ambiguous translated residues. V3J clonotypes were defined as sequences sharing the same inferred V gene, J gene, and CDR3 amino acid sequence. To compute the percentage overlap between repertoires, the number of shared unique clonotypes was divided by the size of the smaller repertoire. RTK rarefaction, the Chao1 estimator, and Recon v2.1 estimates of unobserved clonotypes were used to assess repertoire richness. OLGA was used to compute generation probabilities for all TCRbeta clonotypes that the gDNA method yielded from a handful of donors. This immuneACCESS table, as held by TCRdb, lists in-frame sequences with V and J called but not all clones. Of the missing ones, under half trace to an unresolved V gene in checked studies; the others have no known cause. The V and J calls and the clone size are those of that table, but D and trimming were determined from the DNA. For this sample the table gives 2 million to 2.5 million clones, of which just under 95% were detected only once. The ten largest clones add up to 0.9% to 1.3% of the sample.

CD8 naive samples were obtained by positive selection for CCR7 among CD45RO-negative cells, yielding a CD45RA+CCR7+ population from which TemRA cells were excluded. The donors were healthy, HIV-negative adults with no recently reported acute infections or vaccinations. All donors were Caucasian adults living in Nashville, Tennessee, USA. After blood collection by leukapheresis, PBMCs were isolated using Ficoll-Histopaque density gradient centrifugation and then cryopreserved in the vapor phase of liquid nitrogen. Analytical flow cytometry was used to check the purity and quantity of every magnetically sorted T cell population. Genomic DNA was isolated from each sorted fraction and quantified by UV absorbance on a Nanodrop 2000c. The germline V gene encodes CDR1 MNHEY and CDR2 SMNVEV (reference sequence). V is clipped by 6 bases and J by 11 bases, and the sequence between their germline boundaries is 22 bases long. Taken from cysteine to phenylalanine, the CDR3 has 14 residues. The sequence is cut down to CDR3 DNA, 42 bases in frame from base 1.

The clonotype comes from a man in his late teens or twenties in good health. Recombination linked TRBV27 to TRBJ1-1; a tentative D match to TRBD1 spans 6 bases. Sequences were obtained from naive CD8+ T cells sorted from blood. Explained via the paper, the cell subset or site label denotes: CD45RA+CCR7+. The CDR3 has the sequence CASRQGSVSRTAFF. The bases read TGTGCCAGCAGACAGGGATCGGTCTCCCGTACGGCTTTCTTT.